This entry concerns a single TCR beta chain. Its antigen is undetermined. Data came from immunoSEQ multiplex PCR; TCRdb stores just in-frame clones and leaves some out. The sample has roughly 46,000 clones, about 88% seen once. This sample was included in a study of a mutant IDH1 vaccine in newly diagnosed glioma. Study-wide context: Treated patients comprised approximately 62% males and about 38% females, mean age roughly 37 years. Week 47 marked visit V13, whereas week 35 marked visit V12. Overall study results and limits: Vaccination elicited immune responses in 93.3% of patients.

Time point: week 47, end of study. Vaccinated patients received 300 ug of mutant IDH1 20-mer peptide per dose, with topical imiquimod. Vaccinations, eight in total, occurred in weeks 1, 3, 5, 7, 11, 15, 19, 23. The clonotype originates from a woman aged 25 to 45 with glioma. Some clones in this sample may be carry-over from other donors' samples. The specimen comprised PBMCs, sampled from a glioma patient whose treatment included an IDH1 peptide vaccine.

The CDR3 sequence: CASSLLRDFGRGYTF. The CDR3 nucleotides read TGCGCCAGCAGCCTTCTCCGGGACTTCGGGCGTGGCTACACCTTC. The chain recombines TRBV4-1 with TRBJ1-2, with D tentatively TRBD1 (5 bases). The CDR3 spans 15 residues. From germline, CDR1 is MGHRA and CDR2 YSYEKL. The V end was cut by 4 bases, the J end by 7 bases, with 19 bases between.